A single sample is the source of the 32 T cell receptor beta chains below, sequenced in a study of shared clonotypes between healthy human individuals. Clones were sequenced by immunoSEQ multiplex PCR, and TCRdb holds only the in-frame ones, with some missing. Here the sample spans over 400,000 clones, 81% being singletons. The sequencing sample was made of PBMCs. The receptor set was obtained from a woman aged 40 to 50 in good health. Some clones in this sample may be carry-over from other donors' samples.

CDR3 sequence reads: CAWSVRGGVYGYTF. DNA for the CDR3: TGTGCCTGGAGTGTACGGGGAGGGGTGTATGGCTACACCTTC. This chain connects TRBV30 to TRBJ1-2; TRBD1 is a possible D gene (5 bases). Trimming pared 0 bases from V and 5 bases from J, leaving 13 bases between. Per the germline V gene, CDR1 is GTSNPN and CDR2 is SVGIG (reference sequence). CDR3 length: 14 residues.

This clone has a count of ten or more. The chain has TRBV7-9 and TRBJ1-2; tentative D call: TRBD1 (5 bases). Germline V gene data show CDR1 as SEHNR and CDR2 as FQNEAQ (reference sequence). Trimming removed 5 bases from V and 1 base from J, with 14 bases in between. The CDR3 is 15 amino acids. In nucleotides, the CDR3 is TGTGCCAGCAGCCCTAGACAGAAGGTTAACTATGGCTACACCTTC. As protein: CASSPRQKVNYGYTF.

The J gene is TRBJ2-7, the V gene TRBV7-8, with 8 bases identical to TRBD1. Germline V gives CDR1 SGHVS, CDR2 FQNEAQ. With 1 base clipped from V and 3 bases from J, the junction kept 2 bases outside the gene matches. This CDR3 has 14 amino acids. This CDR3 is CASSLGTGLYEQYF. Here the CDR3 DNA reads TGTGCCAGCAGCTTAGGGACAGGGCTCTACGAGCAGTACTTC.

As for this clone: A read error likely explains this, since a far larger clone differs by one base. Other DNA variants within this sample encode the same CDR3. The genes are TRBV2 and TRBJ2-6, with a tentative D call TRBD1 (7 bases). V dropped 6 bases and J dropped 0 bases, with 21 bases sitting between them. Germline assignment: CDR1 SNHLY and CDR2 FYNNEI. The CDR3 has 19 amino acids. This CDR3 is CASSNRGLNPSSGANVLTF. The CDR3 bases are TGTGCCAGCAGCAACAGGGGACTCAACCCGAGCTCTGGGGCCAACGTCCTGACTTTC. Variable domain in full (rest from reference TRBV2 and TRBJ2-6): EPEVTQTPSHQVTQMGQEVILRCVPISNHLYFYWYRQILGQKVEFLVSFYNNEISEKSEIFDDQFSVERPDGSNFTLKIRSTKLEDSAMYFCASSNRGLNPSSGANVLTFGAGSRLTVL.

The rearrangement uses TRBV27 and TRBJ2-7; D is perhaps TRBD2 (6 bases). The CDR3 is 13 amino acids. Trimming removed 5 bases from V and 5 bases from J, with 13 bases in between. Germline CDR1 and CDR2: MNHEY and SMNVEV (reference sequence). Written as DNA, the CDR3 is TGTGCCAGCAGTCCCCGGGACTTCCACGAGCAGTACTTC. It specifies CASSPRDFHEQYF.

This chain connects TRBV7-7 to TRBJ2-5; 8 nucleotides agree with TRBD1. CDR1 is SSHAT, CDR2 FNYEAQ, per germline (reference sequence). The CDR3 extends over 14 amino acids. Trimming cost V 4 bases and J 5 bases; bases outside gene matches: 6. In nucleotides, the CDR3 is TGTGCCAGCAGCTGGACAGGGTGGAGGGAGACCCAGTACTTC. This codes for CASSWTGWRETQYF.

In regard to this clone: This sequence is one base from a far larger clone and is likely a read error. This chain uses TRBV10-1 with TRBJ1-1; D perhaps matches TRBD1 (6 bases). CDR1 WNHNN and CDR2 SYGVQD come from the germline V gene (reference sequence). The CDR3 length is 13 residues. The DNA for the CDR3 is TGCGCCAGCAGCGAGGACAGCTACACTGAAACTTTCTTT. It is translated as CASSEDSYTETFF.

V usage is TRBV11-2 and J usage is TRBJ2-7; D unresolved. The CDR3 consists of 15 residues. The V gene lost 5 bases and the J gene lost 2 bases, with 16 bases spanning the gap. CDR1 and CDR2 (germline): SGHAT, FQNNGV. The CDR3 here is CASSPSAPVAYEQYF. CDR3 DNA sequence: TGTGCCAGCAGCCCCTCGGCACCAGTGGCCTACGAGCAGTACTTC.

The chain employs TRBV9 and TRBJ1-1, with D possibly being TRBD1 (5 bases). The CDR3 is made up of 16 amino acids. Between the trimmed V and J ends, which lost 0 bases and 0 bases, there was a span of 12 bases. Germline V CDR1 and CDR2: SGDLS, YYNGEE. CDR3 sequence (DNA): TGTGCCAGCAGCGTAGGGGGCGGACTTATGAACACTGAAGCTTTCTTT. It encodes CASSVGGGLMNTEAFF.

V and J are TRBV29-1 and TRBJ1-2, with D perhaps matching TRBD1 (5 bases). The germline gives CDR1 SQVTM, CDR2 ANQGSEA. This CDR3 contains 14 residues. Trimming took off 4 bases at V and 3 bases at J, with 15 bases between the two ends. The CDR3 sequence: CSVAGGDLYYGYTF. CDR3 bases: TGCAGCGTTGCAGGAGGGGATCTTTACTATGGCTACACCTTC. Using reference TRBV29-1 and TRBJ1-2 for the parts outside the CDR3, the full variable domain is SAVISQKPSRDICQRGTSLTIQCQVDSQVTMMFWYRQQPGQSLTLIATANQGSEATYESGFVIDKFPISRPNLTFSTLTVSNMSPEDSSIYLCSVAGGDLYYGYTFGSGTRLTVV.

The genes are TRBV19 and TRBJ2-3; D is perhaps TRBD2 (5 bases). The CDR3 runs to 13 residues. The germline CDR1 and CDR2 sequences are LNHDA and SQIVND (reference sequence). V dropped 5 bases and J dropped 0 bases, with 6 bases sitting between them. CDR3 sequence reads: CASSAGSTDTQYF. The CDR3 DNA sequence: TGTGCCAGTAGTGCGGGTAGCACAGATACGCAGTATTTT.

This clone was seen at least ten times. Other DNA sequences in the same sample also yield this CDR3. This chain uses TRBV11-2 with TRBJ2-3; D remains ambiguous. V was shortened by 1 base and J by 0 bases, with 5 bases between the two germline ends. CDR1 and CDR2 (germline): SGHAT, FQNNGV. This CDR3 contains 14 residues. The DNA of the CDR3 is TGTGCCAGCAGCTTAGCATCCAGCACAGATACGCAGTATTTT. This translates into CASSLASSTDTQYF.

The chain recombines TRBV9 with TRBJ2-1; D not certain. Germline values: CDR1 SGDLS, CDR2 YYNGEE. This CDR3 has 14 residues. Deletions cut 0 bases from V and 7 bases from J, with 11 bases between. CDR3 in DNA: TGTGCCAGCAGCGTAGCTCGGACCTCTAATGAGCAGTTCTTC. It encodes CASSVARTSNEQFF.

Worth noting for this clone: With only one base between it and a far larger clone, this is likely a read error. This chain connects TRBV29-1 to TRBJ1-1, with D uncertain. V was cut by 4 bases and J by 4 bases, with 10 bases left in between. The CDR3 sequence is 12 residues long. Germline V gene lookup returns CDR1 SQVTM and CDR2 ANQGSEA. As DNA, the CDR3 is TGCAGCGTTGGTTTCGGCAGCACTGAAGCTTTCTTT. Translation gives CSVGFGSTEAFF.

With respect to this clone: Other DNA sequences of this sample code for an identical CDR3. The chain carries TRBV6-5 and TRBJ2-5; the D gene is possibly TRBD2 (7 bases). Germline assignment: CDR1 MNHEY and CDR2 SVGAGI. V dropped 0 bases and J dropped 1 base, with 12 bases sitting between them. This CDR3 comprises 16 residues. The chain's CDR3 is CASSYSGGRGQETQYF. CDR3 nucleotide sequence: TGTGCCAGCAGTTACTCCGGGGGGCGCGGCCAAGAGACCCAGTACTTC.

The V and J genes are TRBV11-1 and TRBJ1-5; 8 nucleotides agree with TRBD1. The CDR3 loop spans 13 amino acids. Trimming removed 4 bases from V and 4 bases from J; junction bases left unmatched: 0. Germline values: CDR1 SGHAT, CDR2 FQDESV (reference sequence). This CDR3 reads CASSWDRNQPQHF. CDR3 sequence (DNA): TGTGCCAGCAGCTGGGACAGGAATCAGCCCCAGCATTTT.

Points on this clone: A far bigger clonotype differs at one base, so this is likely a read error. The chain links TRBV6-6 to TRBJ2-5; no firm D call. From germline, CDR1 is MNHNY and CDR2 SVGAGI (reference sequence). This CDR3 is built from 13 residues. With 6 bases removed from V and 5 bases from J, the gap between germline ends came to 13 bases. The CDR3 here is CASSPQLQETQYF. The CDR3 DNA is TGTGCCAGCAGCCCTCAGCTCCAGGAGACCCAGTACTTC.

The V and J genes are TRBV28 and TRBJ2-1; TRBD2 aligns across 11 bases. Germline values: CDR1 MDHEN, CDR2 SYDVKM. The CDR3 is 20 residues long. With V trimmed by 5 bases and J by 3 bases, 18 bases remained unmatched. The CDR3: CASSTPGLAGRKGGYNEQFF. DNA for the CDR3: TGTGCCAGCAGTACACCCGGACTAGCGGGCCGAAAGGGGGGCTACAATGAGCAGTTCTTC.

The chain joins TRBV29-1 to TRBJ2-6; 12 bases line up with TRBD1. The CDR3 totals 17 residues. The V gene end was trimmed by 6 bases and the J gene end by 4 bases; junction bases not matched to a gene: 10. The germline V gene has CDR1 SQVTM and CDR2 ANQGSEA. This CDR3 is CSVGTGGAVPGANVLTF. In DNA, the CDR3 is TGCAGCGTGGGGACAGGGGGCGCGGTCCCGGGGGCCAACGTCCTGACTTTC.

The chain couples TRBV2 to TRBJ1-1; D perhaps matches TRBD1 (6 bases). Per the germline V gene, CDR1 is SNHLY and CDR2 is FYNNEI. V dropped 4 bases and J dropped 5 bases, with 20 bases sitting between them. The CDR3 has 16 residues. CDR3 coding DNA: TGTGCCAGCAGTGGCGGACAGTCGGGGATGGTTACTGAAGCTTTCTTT. Translation: CASSGGQSGMVTEAFF.

The chain recombines TRBV27 with TRBJ2-7; D is ambiguous. Germline V gene sequence: CDR1 MNHEY, CDR2 SMNVEV (reference sequence). The germline V and J ends were trimmed by 4 bases and 6 bases, with 13 bases remaining between them. This CDR3 has 13 residues. CDR3 amino acids: CASSSIVQTEQYF. In DNA, the CDR3 is TGTGCCAGCAGTTCCATAGTCCAGACCGAGCAGTACTTC.

The chain couples TRBV6-5 to TRBJ2-7; no clear D. The CDR3 length is 14 residues. The ends were cut back, 2 bases at V and 8 bases at J, with 16 bases in the middle. Looked up from germline, CDR1 is MNHEY and CDR2 is SVGAGI. Here the CDR3 DNA reads TGTGCCAGCAGTTACCACGGATTAGTAGGTCAGCAGTACTTC. Its translation: CASSYHGLVGQQYF.

At least ten counts were recorded for this clone. The chain couples TRBV4-1 to TRBJ2-3; D not certain. Trimming left V 3 bases short and J 3 bases short, with 7 bases between. CDR1 and CDR2 from the germline V gene are MGHRA and YSYEKL. This CDR3 has 13 amino acids. CDR3: CASSHPKTDTQYF. CDR3 nucleotide sequence: TGCGCCAGCAGCCATCCCAAGACAGATACGCAGTATTTT.

The J gene is TRBJ2-2, the V gene TRBV6-6; tentative D call: TRBD1 (6 bases). The V end was cut by 6 bases, the J end by 6 bases, with 14 bases between. Germline CDR1 is MNHNY and CDR2 is SVGAGI (reference sequence). CDR3 length: 14 residues. DNA of the CDR3: TGTGCCAGCAGGTCAGGGGCGGACGCCGGGGAGCTGTTTTTT. This encodes CASRSGADAGELFF.

The chain carries TRBV29-1 and TRBJ1-1; perhaps TRBD1 as D (6 bases). Trimming took off 1 base at V and 1 base at J, with 16 bases between the two ends. The CDR3 is 16 residues long. Germline-derived CDR1 and CDR2 are SQVTM and ANQGSEA. The CDR3 DNA is TGCAGCGTTGAAGTGCTCTCCGGGACACGGAACACTGAAGCTTTCTTT. Translating it yields CSVEVLSGTRNTEAFF. The variable domain in full, with the rest retrieved from reference TRBV29-1 and TRBJ1-1, is SAVISQKPSRDICQRGTSLTIQCQVDSQVTMMFWYRQQPGQSLTLIATANQGSEATYESGFVIDKFPISRPNLTFSTLTVSNMSPEDSSIYLCSVEVLSGTRNTEAFFGQGTRLTVV.

This clone has a count of ten or more. Other DNA sequences in this specimen translate into the identical CDR3. J is TRBJ2-4 and V is TRBV5-1; D might be TRBD1 or TRBD2, each matching 5 bases. The CDR3 runs 18 residues. V lost 1 base and J lost 0, with 17 bases in between. Looked up from germline, CDR1 is SGHRS and CDR2 is YFSETQ. The CDR3 here is CASSLYGAGMEAKNIQYF. CDR3 sequence (DNA): TGCGCCAGCAGCTTGTACGGGGCCGGAATGGAAGCCAAAAACATTCAGTACTTC.

This chain uses TRBV15 with TRBJ1-1; 7 bases align to TRBD1. The CDR3 has 15 amino acids. V trimming: 1 base; J trimming: 2 bases; junction bases outside the gene matches: 4. Per germline, CDR1 LNHNV and CDR2 YYDKDF (reference sequence). The CDR3 loop is CATSRGDRVNTEAFF. In DNA, the CDR3 is TGTGCCACCAGCAGAGGTGACAGGGTAAACACTGAAGCTTTCTTT.

J is TRBJ2-7 and V is TRBV11-3, with 8 bases identical to TRBD1. This CDR3 contains 15 residues. Germline values: CDR1 SGHNT, CDR2 YENEEA. V lost 0 bases to trimming and J lost 6 bases; unmatched junction nucleotides: 7. Here the CDR3 reads CASSLDGDRHPEQYF. CDR3 in DNA: TGTGCCAGCAGCTTAGATGGGGACAGGCATCCCGAGCAGTACTTC.

The chain recombines TRBV6-1 with TRBJ1-5, with 11 bases that match TRBD1. After removal of 4 bases from V and 7 bases from J, the junction contained 6 bases not matched to a gene. Germline V gene data show CDR1 as MNHNS and CDR2 as SASEGT. This CDR3 contains 15 residues. The CDR3 region has the DNA TGTGCCAGCAGTGCCCAAGGGACAGGGGGACAGCCCCAGCATTTT. Protein product: CASSAQGTGGQPQHF.

Details on this clone: A far larger clone is off by one base, so a read error is likely. This chain links TRBV30 with TRBJ1-5, with D tentatively TRBD1 (5 bases). This CDR3 is built from 16 residues. V lost 0 bases and J 3 bases, leaving 15 bases between the germline ends. Germline V gene lookup returns CDR1 GTSNPN and CDR2 SVGIG (reference sequence). CDR3 in DNA: TGTGCCTGGAGTGTACAGGCCGGTACCTACAATCAGCCCCAGCATTTT. Its protein is CAWSVQAGTYNQPQHF.

For the CDR3, the DNA is TGCGCCAGCAGCCTCACTAGCGGGAGCCTGCAGACCCAGTACTTC. This gives the protein CASSLTSGSLQTQYF. This rearrangement joins TRBV5-1 to TRBJ2-5, with 11 bases that match TRBD2. Trimming at V came to 4 bases and at J to 6 bases, leaving 8 bases not matched to a gene. Germline CDR1 and CDR2: SGHRS and YFSETQ. There are 15 residues in the CDR3.

The rearrangement joins TRBV30 to TRBJ2-7; a weak D match, TRBD1 (7 bases). Trimming took off 2 bases at V and 5 bases at J, with 16 bases between the two ends. Germline V gene sequence: CDR1 GTSNPN, CDR2 SVGIG (reference sequence). This CDR3 contains 14 residues. The CDR3 region is CAWSRRQGGHEQYF. CDR3 coding DNA: TGTGCCTGGAGTAGGCGACAGGGAGGCCACGAGCAGTACTTC. The full variable domain, with the rest looked up from reference TRBV30 and TRBJ2-7, is SQTIHQWPATLVQPVGSPLSLECTVEGTSNPNLYWYRQAAGRGLQLLFYSVGIGQISSEVPQNLSASRPQDRQFILSSKKLLLSDSGFYLCAWSRRQGGHEQYFGPGTRLTVT.